The source of this TCR beta chain is a study of human T cells and chemical hapten exposure. CDR3 size: 16 residues. The V gene lost 0 bases and the J gene lost 0 bases, with 9 bases spanning the gap. CDR1 and CDR2 (germline): LGHNA, YSLEER. In TCRdb, the RACE reads were re-called with MiXCR into one record per CDR3 protein. Of 250,000 to 300,000 distinct CDR3 sequences listed, roughly 8% are singletons. Described time point: pre-sensitization, week 0. Treatment reported: therapeutic diphenylcyclopropenone sensitization with weekly scalp DPC. This sample comprised whole blood, obtained in connection with sensitization to the hapten diphenylcyclopropenone (DPC). The source is a man younger than 30 with alopecia areata. Some clones in this sample may be carry-over from other donors' samples. The rearrangement joins TRBV4-3 to TRBJ1-3; D gene ambiguous. CDR3 sequence reads: CASSQDAGSSGNTIYF. Written as DNA, the CDR3 is TGCGCCAGCAGCCAAGATGCGGGAAGCTCTGGAAACACCATATATTTT.